This T cell receptor (beta chain) was captured in a study of blood T cell repertoires in COVID-19. About the research overall: Sources were T cells, B-cell-depleted T cells, or PBMCs; the material itself was cDNA or gDNA.

Measured with immunoSEQ multiplex PCR; TCRdb has only the in-frame clones, and not every one. In the table there are tens of thousands of clones, around 76% of which are singletons. The CDR3 extends over 11 amino acids. V shed 6 bases and J 6 bases; nucleotides not matched to a gene: 1. Germline values: CDR1 MDHEN, CDR2 SYDVKM. This TCR derives from a human donor in a cohort sampled during active COVID-19. J is TRBJ1-2 and V is TRBV28, with 7 positions matching TRBD1. Input material: peripheral blood. The CDR3 DNA is TGTGCCAGCAGAGACAGGGATGGCTACACCTTC. It specifies CASRDRDGYTF.